This TCR beta chain comes out of a study of control samples from healthy donors and cancer patients. Germline CDR1 is SGHNT and CDR2 is YENEEA. The CDR3 runs to 18 residues. Trimming cost V 4 bases and J 10 bases; bases outside gene matches: 13. TCRdb keeps only in-frame clones here, not all; method: immunoSEQ multiplex PCR. The sample lists over 100,000 clones; nearly 90% were seen once. This clonotype was sampled from a middle-aged man in good health. Sequencing used blood. This chain connects TRBV11-3 to TRBJ2-1; TRBD2 agrees at 16 bases. The CDR3 DNA reads TGTGCCAGCAGCTCCATCCCCGGGACTAGCGGGGGGGCGGAAGAGCAGTTCTTC. As protein: CASSSIPGTSGGAEEQFF.